What follows are 30 T cell receptor beta chains derived from one specimen sequenced in a study of T cells in Graves' hyperthyroidism and ophthalmopathy. TCR beta CDR3 regions were amplified from RNA transcripts. HTBI primers were the set used in a first-round RT-PCR of the TCR CDR3. TCRdb reanalysed the multiplex PCR reads using MiXCR and keeps one entry per CDR3 protein. The table has around 440,000 distinct CDR3 sequences, around 16% seen once. Sequenced: blood. These receptors all come from a woman aged 18-35 years with Graves' hyperthyroidism.

This clonotype appeared many times. This chain connects TRBV5-8 to TRBJ1-1; the match to TRBD1 covers 12 bases. There are 15 residues in the CDR3. The V gene's germline CDR1 is SGHTS and CDR2 YDEGEE. Trimming removed 3 bases from V and 4 bases from J; junction bases left unmatched: 4. The CDR3 DNA follows: TGTGCCAGCAGCTCCGGGACAGGGGGCTTCACTGAAGCTTTCTTT. Amino acid sequence: CASSSGTGGFTEAFF. Combining the CDR3 with reference TRBV5-8 and TRBJ1-1 gives the whole variable domain EAGVTQSPTHLIKTRGQQATLRCSPISGHTSVYWYQQALGLGLQFLLWYDEGEERNRGNFPPRFSGRQFPNYSSELNVNALELEDSALYLCASSSGTGGFTEAFFGQGTRLTVV.

The J gene is TRBJ2-5, the V gene TRBV29-1; D assignment may be TRBD1 or TRBD2 (7 bases each). Germline values: CDR1 SQVTM, CDR2 ANQGSEA. V lost 6 bases and J 5 bases, leaving 16 bases between the germline ends. This CDR3 has 13 amino acids. Here the CDR3 reads CSVPGGGGETQYF. CDR3 sequence (DNA): TGCAGCGTCCCCGGGGGAGGGGGCGAGACCCAGTACTTC.

CDR3 amino acids: CASSLWGGANVLTF. The CDR3 nucleotides are TGTGCCAGCAGTTTATGGGGTGGGGCCAACGTCCTGACTTTC. This sequence joins TRBV12-3 or TRBV12-4 and TRBJ2-6; D is unresolved. Trimming shortened V by 2 bases and J by 3 bases, and 5 bases separated the two germline ends. The CDR3 runs to 14 residues.

The V call is TRBV24-1, the J call TRBJ1-2, with TRBD1 as a possible D gene (5 bases). This CDR3 region has 13 residues. The germline CDR1 and CDR2 sequences are KGHDR and SFDVKD. The ends were cut back, 5 bases at V and 8 bases at J, with 14 bases in the middle. The CDR3 DNA sequence: TGTGCCACCAGTGGGAAGGGGATAGGGGGCTACACCTTC. This encodes CATSGKGIGGYTF.

This clonotype came up many times. The V call is TRBV29-1, the J call TRBJ2-3, with D perhaps matching TRBD2 (6 bases). Per the germline V gene, CDR1 is SQVTM and CDR2 is ANQGSEA. This CDR3 is built from 13 residues. The germline V and J ends were trimmed by 4 bases and 2 bases, with 10 bases remaining between them. The CDR3 spells CSVAAGLTDTQYF. CDR3 DNA sequence: TGCAGCGTTGCAGCGGGCCTCACAGATACGCAGTATTTT.

The chain uses TRBV6-1 and TRBJ2-7; TRBD2 matches at 9 bases. Germline-derived CDR1 and CDR2 are MNHNS and SASEGT. The CDR3 runs to 14 residues. Losses at the gene ends were 6 bases for V and 5 bases for J; bases not matched to a gene: 8. The CDR3 coding sequence is TGTGCCAGCAGCCGCGGGGCGGGGGGGGACGAGCAGTACTTC. This translates into CASSRGAGGDEQYF.

This clonotype was recorded at least ten times. This rearrangement joins TRBV5-5 to TRBJ1-5; D is undetermined. The germline V gene has CDR1 SGHKS and CDR2 YYEKEE (reference sequence). The CDR3 is 14 residues long. Deletions cut 4 bases from V and 0 bases from J, with 8 bases between. CDR3 nucleotides: TGTGCCAGCAGCCTACAGATTAGCAATCAGCCCCAGCATTTT. As protein: CASSLQISNQPQHF.

This clonotype was seen a handful of times. The V and J genes are TRBV4-1 and TRBJ2-4; 8 positions match TRBD2. The CDR3 has 18 residues. Germline trimming cut 1 base from V and 3 bases from J; bases unmatched to any gene: 11. Looked up from germline, CDR1 is MGHRA and CDR2 is YSYEKL. The DNA for the CDR3 is TGCGCCAGCAGCCAAGGAATGGTAGCGGGGACTGGCAAAAACATTCAGTACTTC. Protein product: CASSQGMVAGTGKNIQYF.

There are many counts of this clonotype. V usage is TRBV28 and J usage is TRBJ2-3; possibly TRBD2 for D (5 bases). The germline CDR1 and CDR2 sequences are MDHEN and SYDVKM. Trimming cost V 8 bases and J 2 bases, with 14 bases left between them. The CDR3 has 14 residues. This CDR3 is CASAASTNTDTQYF. Written as DNA, the CDR3 is TGTGCCAGCGCCGCTAGCACCAACACAGATACGCAGTATTTT.

This clonotype has at least ten counts. The chain combines TRBV20-1 with TRBJ2-5; the D gene is possibly TRBD2 (6 bases). CDR1 and CDR2 from the germline V gene are DFQATT and SNEGSKA (reference sequence). Trimming removed 5 bases at V and 4 bases at J, with 17 bases between. The CDR3 is 14 amino acids. The CDR3 is CSAVPGLLGETQYF. Written as DNA, the CDR3 is TGCAGTGCTGTACCGGGACTTTTGGGAGAGACCCAGTACTTC.

This clonotype appeared many times. The chain carries TRBV7-2 and TRBJ2-1; the D gene is possibly TRBD2 (7 bases). The CDR3 has 15 amino acids. Germline V lookup: CDR1 SGHTA, CDR2 FQGNSA. V lost 7 bases and J 7 bases, leaving 20 bases between the germline ends. The CDR3 DNA reads TGTGCCAGCAAGCCCCTATCGGGGGGCTGGAATGAGCAGTTCTTC. Amino acid sequence: CASKPLSGGWNEQFF.

This clonotype showed up many times. V usage is TRBV19 and J usage is TRBJ2-7; tentative D call: TRBD1 (5 bases). Per germline, CDR1 LNHDA and CDR2 SQIVND (reference sequence). The germline V and J ends were trimmed by 3 bases and 4 bases, with 16 bases remaining between them. CDR3 length: 15 residues. CDR3 sequence reads: CASSMYTGPIYEQYF. The CDR3 region has the DNA TGTGCCAGTAGTATGTACACAGGACCAATTTACGAGCAGTACTTC.

This clonotype was recorded at least ten times. One base away lies a much larger clone, so this may be a sequencing read error. The chain has TRBV6-1 and TRBJ2-7; 8 positions match TRBD1. CDR1 and CDR2 (germline): MNHNS, SASEGT. CDR3 length: 12 amino acids. V lost 4 bases to trimming and J lost 5 bases; unmatched junction nucleotides: 1. In DNA, the CDR3 is TGTGCCAGCAGTGCACAGGGGGACGAGCAGTACTTC. Its translation is CASSAQGDEQYF.

This clonotype was seen ten or more times. The chain is built from TRBV2 and TRBJ2-2; D may match TRBD1 or TRBD2 (6 bases each). V shed 6 bases and J shed 4 bases, with 21 bases lying between them. CDR3 length equals 17 residues. Germline CDR1 and CDR2: SNHLY and FYNNEI. The CDR3: CASRTPTTGAATGELFF. CDR3 nucleotides: TGTGCCAGCAGGACTCCAACCACGGGGGCTGCCACCGGGGAGCTGTTTTTT. Together with reference TRBV2 and TRBJ2-2, the CDR3 gives the full variable domain: EPEVTQTPSHQVTQMGQEVILRCVPISNHLYFYWYRQILGQKVEFLVSFYNNEISEKSEIFDDQFSVERPDGSNFTLKIRSTKLEDSAMYFCASRTPTTGAATGELFFGEGSRLTVL.

This clonotype was found a few times. The chain links TRBV5-4 to TRBJ2-7, with 7 bases aligning to TRBD1. Trimming at V came to 0 bases and at J to 4 bases, leaving 1 base not matched to a gene. The CDR3 sequence is 13 residues long. Germline loops: CDR1 SGHNT, CDR2 YYREEE (reference sequence). The CDR3 coding sequence is TGTGCCAGCAGCTTGGGGGACAGATACGAGCAGTACTTC. It is translated as CASSLGDRYEQYF.

The rearrangement links TRBV2 to TRBJ2-7, with 9 positions matching TRBD1. Losses at the gene ends were 10 bases for V and 2 bases for J; bases not matched to a gene: 9. This CDR3 spans 14 amino acids. Germline values: CDR1 SNHLY, CDR2 FYNNEI. The DNA of the CDR3 is TGTGCCATCCCCCGGGACAGGGAGACCTACGAGCAGTACTTC. Translated: CAIPRDRETYEQYF.

This clonotype was detected many times. The chain carries TRBV18 and TRBJ2-5; TRBD2 aligns across 9 bases. The CDR3 has 16 residues. Germline V gene data show CDR1 as KGHSH and CDR2 as LQKENI. V was pared by 2 bases and J by 2 bases, with 6 bases of the junction left unmatched. CDR3 in DNA: TGTGCCAGCTCACCAAGTAGGACTAGCGTACAAGAGACCCAGTACTTC. This gives the protein CASSPSRTSVQETQYF.

This clonotype was counted many times. V gene TRBV7-2 combines with J gene TRBJ2-3; no clear D. The CDR3 covers 12 residues. V lost 5 bases and J lost 4, with 7 bases in between. The germline CDR1 and CDR2 sequences are SGHTA and FQGNSA. In nucleotides, the CDR3 is TGTGCCAGCAGCCCCTACTCAGATACGCAGTATTTT. Translation gives CASSPYSDTQYF.

This clonotype was seen repeatedly, ten times or more. The gene calls are TRBV6-1 and TRBJ1-2, with D maybe TRBD1 (5 bases). Trimming took 7 bases from V and 4 from J, leaving 16 bases between them. Germline CDR1 is MNHNS and CDR2 is SASEGT. The CDR3 runs 14 residues. CDR3 residues: CASTRGGGGYGYTF. The CDR3 DNA is TGTGCCAGCACCCGCGGTGGGGGGGGCTATGGCTACACCTTC.

This clonotype was counted at least ten times. The chain recombines TRBV20-1 with TRBJ1-1; D gene unclear. There are 14 residues in the CDR3. V was shortened by 6 bases and J by 0 bases, with 14 bases between the two germline ends. Germline V CDR1 and CDR2: DFQATT, SNEGSKA (reference sequence). For the CDR3, the DNA is TGCAGTGCCCTGGAGGAGAACATGAACACTGAAGCTTTCTTT. Translation: CSALEENMNTEAFF.

This clonotype was counted ten times or more. J is TRBJ2-7 and V is TRBV5-1; D possibly corresponds to TRBD1 (6 bases). The germline V gene encodes CDR1 SGHRS and CDR2 YFSETQ. The germline V and J ends were trimmed by 3 bases and 3 bases, with 7 bases remaining between them. This CDR3 has 12 residues. The CDR3 loop is CASSSGHYEQYF. CDR3 nucleotide sequence: TGCGCCAGCAGCTCGGGACACTACGAGCAGTACTTC.

This clonotype was counted a few times. J is TRBJ1-2 and V is TRBV6-6; maybe TRBD1 (5 bases). The CDR3 totals 17 residues. Trimming stripped 0 bases from V and 6 bases from J, with 20 bases between. Germline CDR1 and CDR2: MNHNY and SVGAGI (reference sequence). Here the CDR3 reads CASSYSWRAGNSNGYTF. For the CDR3, the DNA is TGTGCCAGCAGTTACTCGTGGCGGGCAGGGAACAGTAATGGCTACACCTTC.

The rearrangement links TRBV7-8 to TRBJ2-1; D remains ambiguous. The germline V gene encodes CDR1 SGHVS and CDR2 FQNEAQ. The CDR3 totals 14 residues. V lost 2 bases, J lost 8 bases, and 13 bases lay in between. The CDR3 nucleotides are TGTGCCAGCAGCTTAATGGTATTAGAGGATGAGCAGTTCTTC. This gives the protein CASSLMVLEDEQFF.

The chain couples TRBV12-3 or TRBV12-4 to TRBJ1-4, with a weak D call TRBD1 (6 bases). Deletions cut 3 bases from V and 11 bases from J, with 19 bases between. The CDR3 loop spans 15 amino acids. The CDR3 coding sequence is TGTGCCAGCAGTTTCGGTGGGGGCCCAGACGACAAACTGTTTTTT. Translation gives CASSFGGGPDDKLFF.

This clonotype has a handful of counts. The chain combines TRBV6-1 with TRBJ1-5; D call uncertain. V was cut by 5 bases and J by 4 bases, with 12 bases left in between. The V gene's germline CDR1 is MNHNS and CDR2 SASEGT. The CDR3 has 14 amino acids. CDR3 loop: CASSLGRTNQPQHF. DNA of the CDR3: TGTGCCAGCAGTTTAGGCAGAACGAATCAGCCCCAGCATTTT.

This clonotype has only a few counts. The gene calls are TRBV6-1 and TRBJ1-2, with 7 bases lining up with TRBD1. The CDR3 covers 17 residues. The V and J ends lost 5 bases and 6 bases, in that order; junction bases with no gene match: 18. Germline-derived CDR1 and CDR2 are MNHNS and SASEGT. In nucleotides, the CDR3 is TGTGCCAGCAGTCTAACCCTCTCGACAGGGCCAACTGATGGCTACACCTTC. Its protein product is CASSLTLSTGPTDGYTF.

This clonotype was counted at least ten times. The V call is TRBV5-8, the J call TRBJ2-7, with a tentative D call TRBD1 (7 bases). The germline CDR1 and CDR2 sequences are SGHTS and YDEGEE. V lost 0 bases and J 7 bases, leaving 17 bases between the germline ends. This CDR3 has 15 amino acids. The CDR3 protein is CASSLGSAGGREQYF. CDR3 sequence (DNA): TGTGCCAGCAGCTTGGGTTCGGCAGGGGGGCGAGAGCAGTACTTC.

This clonotype was counted ten times or more. The chain recombines TRBV6-1 with TRBJ2-1, with 7 bases aligning to TRBD1. The CDR3 totals 14 residues. With 5 bases clipped from V and 6 bases from J, the junction kept 7 bases outside the gene matches. Germline V lookup: CDR1 MNHNS, CDR2 SASEGT. The CDR3 reads CASSYEGARNEQFF. CDR3 DNA: TGTGCCAGCAGTTACGAGGGGGCTCGCAATGAGCAGTTCTTC.

This clonotype was counted only a few times. A much larger clone sits a single nucleotide away, making a read error possible. This CDR3 is CASSPLGTDKRGYTF. The CDR3 DNA is TGTGCCAGCAGTCCCCTTGGGACAGATAAGCGGGGCTACACCTTC. The rearrangement uses TRBV28 and TRBJ1-2; 7 bases are shared with TRBD1. CDR1 is MDHEN, CDR2 SYDVKM, per germline. The length of the CDR3 is 15 residues. J lost 8 bases, V lost 5 bases, and 14 bases had no gene match.

The rearrangement links TRBV9 to TRBJ2-3; 8 bases map to TRBD2. V lost 3 bases, J lost 2 bases, and 8 bases stayed unmatched. CDR3 length: 16 residues. The V gene's germline CDR1 is SGDLS and CDR2 YYNGEE. The CDR3 region has the DNA TGTGCCAGCAGCGGAGGGGTAGCGGGGTTCACAGATACGCAGTATTTT. Protein sequence: CASSGGVAGFTDTQYF.